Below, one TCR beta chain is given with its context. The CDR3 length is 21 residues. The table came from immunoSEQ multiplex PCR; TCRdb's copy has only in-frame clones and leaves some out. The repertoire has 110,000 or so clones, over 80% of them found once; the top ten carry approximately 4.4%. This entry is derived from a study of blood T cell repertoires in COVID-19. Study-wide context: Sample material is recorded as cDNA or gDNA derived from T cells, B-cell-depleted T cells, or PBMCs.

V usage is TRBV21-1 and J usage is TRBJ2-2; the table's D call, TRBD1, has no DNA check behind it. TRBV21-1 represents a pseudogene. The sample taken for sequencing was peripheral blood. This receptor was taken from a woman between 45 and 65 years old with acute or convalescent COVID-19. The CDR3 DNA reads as TGTGCCAGCAGCACCTCACCCCGGACAGTCATTTTCTGTCGGAACACCGGGGAGCTGTTTTTT. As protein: CASSTSPRTVIFCRNTGELFF.